This T cell receptor beta chain appears in the sequencing data of a study of T cells after yellow fever vaccination. Background on the study: Preparation of fractions with low cell numbers was performed using SMART-Seq v4 Ultra Low Input.

As for this clonotype: Germline is not matched at one junction end, which may reflect a read error.

TCRdb re-derived calls from the 5' RACE reads in MiXCR, one entry per CDR3 protein. The sample holds nearly 45,000 distinct CDR3 sequences, 6.8% seen once. The study's findings and limits: Detected again after the booster were most primary-vaccination clones, at approximately 95% CD4 and approximately 85% CD8. The bulk population could contribute abundant contaminating clonotypes to FACS-sorted repertoires.

The CDR3 has 18 residues. Looked up from germline, CDR1 is SNHLY and CDR2 is FYNNEI. The chain carries TRBV2 and TRBJ2-6; D may be TRBD1 or TRBD2 (5 bases each). The specimen comprised CD8+ T cells not binding an NS4B(214-222) dextramer, sorted from PBMCs, sampled 45 days after the yellow fever booster vaccination. The sequence derives from a man aged 25-45 years who received the YFV17D yellow fever vaccine. CDR3 DNA: TGTGCCTGCAGTTGGGGTGGGGGTCTGGCCCCTGGGGCCAACGTCCTGACTTTC. Amino acids: CACSWGGGLAPGANVLTF.